These 26 T cell receptor beta chains originate from one sample sequenced in a study of T-cell memory formation after mild COVID-19. Via MiXCR, TCRdb re-called the 5' RACE reads, giving one row per CDR3 protein. This table has roughly 560,000 distinct CDR3 sequences, around 21% appearing once. Sample: PBMCs or a T cell subset sorted from them (not recorded which). Every receptor here comes from an adult woman who had mild COVID-19 (a few samples of this study predate the infection). Cell type and time point are not known.

The chain has TRBV14 and TRBJ2-5; possible D gene TRBD1, 8 bases. This CDR3 has 15 amino acids. Germline assignment: CDR1 SGHDN and CDR2 FVKESK. V lost 4 bases and J 4 bases, leaving 16 bases between the germline ends. In nucleotides, the CDR3 is TGTGCCAGCAGCCGAGACAGGGGAGGGCGAGAGACCCAGTACTTC. Protein: CASSRDRGGRETQYF.

The gene calls are TRBV11-2 and TRBJ2-7, with D hard to call. CDR1 and CDR2 (germline): SGHAT, FQNNGV. The CDR3 runs to 15 residues. With 0 bases removed from V and 2 bases from J, the gap between germline ends came to 11 bases. The CDR3 protein is CASSLDQVVTYEQYF. CDR3 nucleotides: TGTGCCAGCAGCTTAGATCAGGTGGTAACCTACGAGCAGTACTTC.

In its sample, this clonotype was seen a few times. This chain uses TRBV24-1 with TRBJ1-5, with D uncertain. V was clipped by 2 bases and J by 3 bases, with 13 bases between them. The CDR3 is made up of 16 amino acids. Per germline, CDR1 KGHDR and CDR2 SFDVKD. The CDR3 DNA is TGTGCCACCAGTGATTCGAACGGGAAAGACAATCAGCCCCAGCATTTT. It specifies CATSDSNGKDNQPQHF.

This chain connects TRBV4-3 to TRBJ2-7, with 9 bases that match TRBD1. The V gene's germline CDR1 is LGHNA and CDR2 YSLEER. The V gene end was trimmed by 4 bases and the J gene end by 2 bases; junction bases not matched to a gene: 12. This CDR3 region has 17 residues. CDR3 residues: CASSRSPTGTGTYEQYF. The CDR3 nucleotides are TGCGCCAGCAGCCGATCCCCCACCGGGACAGGGACCTACGAGCAGTACTTC.

This clonotype was found a few times. The chain couples TRBV24-1 to TRBJ2-5, with 8 bases lining up with TRBD1. The V gene end was trimmed by 4 bases and the J gene end by 4 bases; junction bases not matched to a gene: 10. There are 16 residues in the CDR3. Germline V gives CDR1 KGHDR, CDR2 SFDVKD. The CDR3 spells CATSDRTGSGRETQYF. Here the CDR3 DNA reads TGTGCCACCAGTGACCGGACAGGGAGTGGTCGAGAGACCCAGTACTTC.

This clonotype was observed a handful of times. This chain links TRBV4-1 with TRBJ2-5; D gene ambiguous. The CDR3 runs to 15 residues. V was shortened by 4 bases and J by 5 bases, with 17 bases between the two germline ends. Germline CDR1 reads MGHRA; CDR2 reads YSYEKL. This CDR3 is CASSLTPRPGETQYF. CDR3 DNA sequence: TGCGCCAGCAGCCTCACGCCTCGGCCCGGCGAGACCCAGTACTTC.

A few counts support this clonotype. The genes are TRBV4-2 and TRBJ1-5; maybe TRBD1 (5 bases). The germline V gene has CDR1 LGHNA and CDR2 YNFKEQ. Trimming stripped 1 base from V and 7 bases from J, with 20 bases between. This CDR3 is built from 17 residues. This CDR3 is CASSQGRVEAMVQPQHF. The DNA for the CDR3 is TGTGCCAGCAGCCAAGGCAGGGTGGAGGCGATGGTCCAGCCCCAGCATTTT.

This clonotype has at least ten counts. The chain combines TRBV6-5 with TRBJ1-2; 12 nucleotides line up with TRBD1. V lost 0 bases to trimming and J lost 5 bases; unmatched junction nucleotides: 13. CDR1 is MNHEY and CDR2 is SVGAGI in the germline V gene. The CDR3 has 19 residues. For the CDR3, the DNA is TGTGCCAGCAGTTACTCGATGGGGACAGGGGGCGGATTACGATATGGCTACACCTTC. The encoded protein is CASSYSMGTGGGLRYGYTF.

A few counts support this clonotype. The rearrangement links TRBV15 to TRBJ2-7; maybe TRBD1 (6 bases). The ends were cut back, 4 bases at V and 3 bases at J, with 16 bases in the middle. Per the germline V gene, CDR1 is LNHNV and CDR2 is YYDKDF (reference sequence). The CDR3 loop spans 15 amino acids. The CDR3 DNA reads TGTGCCACCAGCACCCAGCCGGGACAAATCTACGAGCAGTACTTC. Amino acid sequence: CATSTQPGQIYEQYF.

The sample holds a few counts of this clonotype. This sequence joins TRBV6-5 and TRBJ2-2, with 10 bases lining up with TRBD1. There are 15 residues in the CDR3. CDR1 MNHEY and CDR2 SVGAGI come from the germline V gene. Trimming at V came to 4 bases and at J to 5 bases, leaving 4 bases not matched to a gene. The CDR3 nucleotides are TGTGCCAGCAGTTTGGACAGGGGGAAAACCGGGGAGCTGTTTTTT. Translation gives CASSLDRGKTGELFF.

The V call is TRBV14, the J call TRBJ2-5; TRBD2 aligns across 9 bases. The V and J ends lost 5 bases and 5 bases, in that order; junction bases with no gene match: 9. The CDR3 consists of 15 residues. Per the germline V gene, CDR1 is SGHDN and CDR2 is FVKESK. The CDR3 DNA reads as TGTGCCAGCAGCGATTTAGCGGGAGTCAAGGAGACCCAGTACTTC. Residues: CASSDLAGVKETQYF.

V usage is TRBV7-2 and J usage is TRBJ1-6; no firm D call. Trimming removed 6 bases from V and 7 bases from J, with 13 bases in between. The germline V gene has CDR1 SGHTA and CDR2 FQGNSA. The CDR3 is 14 residues long. In DNA, the CDR3 is TGTGCCAGCAGATCCGGGGTCTGGAATTCACCCCTCCACTTT. This sequence encodes CASRSGVWNSPLHF.

The J gene is TRBJ2-2, the V gene TRBV7-9; 11 nucleotides match TRBD2. CDR1 SEHNR and CDR2 FQNEAQ come from the germline V gene (reference sequence). With V trimmed by 4 bases and J by 4 bases, 5 bases remained unmatched. The CDR3 has 16 amino acids. In DNA form, the CDR3 reads TGTGCCAGCAGCTCACTAGCGGGAGTAGGCACCGGGGAGCTGTTTTTT. Amino acids: CASSSLAGVGTGELFF.

At least ten counts were recorded for this clonotype. V usage is TRBV11-3 and J usage is TRBJ2-7; 16 nucleotides align to TRBD2. The CDR3 has 15 amino acids. The V gene's germline CDR1 is SGHNT and CDR2 YENEEA. The V and J ends lost 4 bases and 6 bases, in that order; junction bases with no gene match: 3. Here the CDR3 DNA reads TGTGCCAGCAGCTCGGGACTAGCGGGAGGGCGCGAGCAGTACTTC. Translating it yields CASSSGLAGGREQYF. Full variable domain (remainder filled in from reference TRBV11-3 and TRBJ2-7): EAGVVQSPRYKIIEKKQPVAFWCNPISGHNTLYWYLQNLGQGPELLIRYENEEAVDDSQLPKDRFSAERLKGVDSTLKIQPAELGDSAVYLCASSSGLAGGREQYFGPGTRLTVT.

This clonotype was counted at least ten times. CDR3 DNA: TGTGCCAGCAGTTTACTTGGTGCCCTGGGGGTGAACACTGAAGCTTTCTTT. Protein: CASSLLGALGVNTEAFF. The chain carries TRBV12-3 or TRBV12-4 and TRBJ1-1; D possibly corresponds to TRBD1 (5 bases). The CDR3 consists of 17 residues. Trimming pared 2 bases from V and 0 bases from J, leaving 16 bases between.

This clonotype was found a few times. This chain uses TRBV5-4 with TRBJ1-1; no firm D call. CDR3 size: 13 residues. Trimming pared 5 bases from V and 0 bases from J, leaving 8 bases between. Germline assignment: CDR1 SGHNT and CDR2 YYREEE (reference sequence). The CDR3 reads CASSKSLNTEAFF. The CDR3 coding sequence is TGTGCCAGCAGTAAGTCCTTGAACACTGAAGCTTTCTTT.

This chain joins TRBV30 and TRBJ1-1; TRBD1 agrees at 8 bases. J lost 5 bases, V lost 2 bases, and 13 bases had no gene match. CDR1 GTSNPN and CDR2 SVGIG come from the germline V gene (reference sequence). CDR3 length: 16 residues. CDR3 region: CAWSHPGTGVGTEAFF. The CDR3 coding sequence is TGTGCCTGGAGTCACCCCGGGACAGGTGTTGGTACTGAAGCTTTCTTT. The entire variable domain, with the rest obtained from reference TRBV30 and TRBJ1-1, is as follows: SQTIHQWPATLVQPVGSPLSLECTVEGTSNPNLYWYRQAAGRGLQLLFYSVGIGQISSEVPQNLSASRPQDRQFILSSKKLLLSDSGFYLCAWSHPGTGVGTEAFFGQGTRLTVV.

This chain joins TRBV6-5 and TRBJ2-7, with D maybe TRBD2 (6 bases). With 0 bases removed from V and 3 bases from J, the gap between germline ends came to 15 bases. Germline-derived CDR1 and CDR2 are MNHEY and SVGAGI. This CDR3 is 16 amino acids long. CDR3 sequence: CASSYSMSVGGYEQYF. CDR3 in DNA: TGTGCCAGCAGTTACTCGATGTCGGTCGGGGGCTACGAGCAGTACTTC.

This clonotype was detected many times. This chain connects TRBV7-2 to TRBJ2-3, with 7 nucleotides matching TRBD1. CDR1 is SGHTA, CDR2 FQGNSA, per germline. The CDR3 spans 14 residues. The V gene end was trimmed by 5 bases and the J gene end by 6 bases; junction bases not matched to a gene: 8. The CDR3 DNA reads TGTGCCAGCAGCCGGAAGACAGGGACCGATACGCAGTATTTT. Amino acid sequence: CASSRKTGTDTQYF. Full variable domain (remainder filled in from reference TRBV7-2 and TRBJ2-3): GAGVSQSPSNKVTEKGKDVELRCDPISGHTALYWYRQSLGQGLEFLIYFQGNSAPDKSGLPSDRFSAERTGGSVSTLTIQRTQQEDSAVYLCASSRKTGTDTQYFGPGTRLTVL.

This clonotype was picked up many times. The V call is TRBV12-3 or TRBV12-4, the J call TRBJ2-1; D uncertain. This CDR3 contains 14 residues. Trimming removed 6 bases at V and 8 bases at J, with 17 bases between. This chain's CDR3 is CASRAPGAVDEQFF. The CDR3 region has the DNA TGTGCCAGCAGAGCTCCCGGAGCAGTCGATGAGCAGTTCTTC.

V and J are TRBV12-3 or TRBV12-4 and TRBJ2-3; the match to TRBD1 covers 7 bases. With 5 bases clipped from V and 4 bases from J, the junction kept 3 bases outside the gene matches. The CDR3 extends over 13 amino acids. CDR3 sequence reads: CASSKTGADTQYF. CDR3 nucleotide sequence: TGTGCCAGCAGTAAAACAGGGGCAGATACGCAGTATTTT.

The chain combines TRBV3-1 with TRBJ2-5; D is uncertain. V was clipped by 6 bases and J by 4 bases, with 9 bases between them. The CDR3 loop spans 12 amino acids. CDR1 is LGHDT, CDR2 YNNKEL, per germline (reference sequence). The CDR3: CASRVTGETQYF. The CDR3, as DNA: TGTGCCAGCAGGGTAACGGGAGAGACCCAGTACTTC.

The chain carries TRBV5-5 and TRBJ2-1; D gene uncertain. Trimming removed 0 bases at V and 2 bases at J, with 9 bases between. This CDR3 is built from 15 residues. The germline CDR1 and CDR2 sequences are SGHKS and YYEKEE (reference sequence). DNA of the CDR3: TGTGCCAGCAGCTTGGCCGAGACGACCTACAATGAGCAGTTCTTC. Translating gives CASSLAETTYNEQFF.

This clonotype showed up just a few times. V is TRBV7-2 and J is TRBJ2-1; D perhaps matches TRBD1 (6 bases). Germline V gene lookup returns CDR1 SGHTA and CDR2 FQGNSA. The V end was cut by 5 bases, the J end by 10 bases, with 15 bases between. The CDR3 length is 13 residues. Written as DNA, the CDR3 is TGTGCCAGCAGCCCGCAGCCGCAGGGGGAGCAGTTCTTC. This encodes CASSPQPQGEQFF. Based on the CDR3 plus reference TRBV7-2 and TRBJ2-1, the full variable domain is GAGVSQSPSNKVTEKGKDVELRCDPISGHTALYWYRQSLGQGLEFLIYFQGNSAPDKSGLPSDRFSAERTGGSVSTLTIQRTQQEDSAVYLCASSPQPQGEQFFGPGTRLTVL.

This clonotype came up a few times. V is TRBV4-1 and J is TRBJ1-4, with 10 bases that match TRBD1. CDR3 length equals 15 residues. V lost 4 bases, J lost 8 bases, and 7 bases stayed unmatched. CDR1 is MGHRA, CDR2 YSYEKL, per germline. CDR3 in DNA: TGCGCCAGCAGCCTGGGGACAGGGGTAGACGAAAAACTGTTTTTT. It specifies CASSLGTGVDEKLFF.

This clonotype was seen ten or more times. The chain employs TRBV9 and TRBJ2-3; the match to TRBD2 covers 10 bases. This CDR3 has 16 amino acids. Germline V gene lookup returns CDR1 SGDLS and CDR2 YYNGEE. The V and J ends lost 3 bases and 5 bases, in that order; junction bases with no gene match: 9. This CDR3 is CASSALLAGVGDTQYF. The CDR3 nucleotides are TGTGCCAGCAGCGCCCTTCTAGCGGGAGTAGGAGATACGCAGTATTTT.